What follows describes a single T cell receptor (beta chain). No antigen is known for it. TCRdb reprocessed the reads via MiXCR and lists one record per CDR3 protein. The top ten hold around two fifths of the sample, which has around 430,000 distinct CDR3 sequences, more than 40% seen once. The source of the sample is a study of T cell repertoires in cytomegalovirus infection. Points from the study as a whole: Carriers of CMV and the relevant HLA type were discriminated by public TCR beta frequency.

The V segment lost 3 bases and the J segment 0 bases; nucleotides outside the gene matches: 4. CDR1 is MGHRA, CDR2 YSYEKL, per germline. This CDR3 region has 15 residues. The chain links TRBV4-1 to TRBJ1-1; 7 bases agree with TRBD1. This receptor was taken from a human donor in good health (CMV status not recorded). Some clones in this sample may be carry-over from other donors' samples. Sequenced material: cultured PBMCs, taken from culture after CMV antigen stimulation. The CDR3 is CASSHPGQLNTEAFF. The CDR3 DNA reads TGCGCCAGCAGCCACCCGGGACAGTTGAACACTGAAGCTTTCTTT.